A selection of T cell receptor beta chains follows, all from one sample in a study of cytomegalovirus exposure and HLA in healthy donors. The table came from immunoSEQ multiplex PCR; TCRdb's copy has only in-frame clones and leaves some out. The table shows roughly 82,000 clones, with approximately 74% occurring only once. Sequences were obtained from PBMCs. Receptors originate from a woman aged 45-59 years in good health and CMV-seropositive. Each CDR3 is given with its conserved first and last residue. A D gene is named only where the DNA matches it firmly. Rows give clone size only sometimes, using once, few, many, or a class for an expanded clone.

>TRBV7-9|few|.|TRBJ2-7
TGTGCCAGCAGCTTCACCAGGGTGAACGAGCAGTACTTC
CASSFTRVNEQYF
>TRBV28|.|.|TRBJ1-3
TGTGCCAGCAGTTGGGGCCAAGGAAACACCATATATTTT
CASSWGQGNTIYF
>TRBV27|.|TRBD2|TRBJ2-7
TGTGCCAGCAGTCTAGGACTAGCCGTCTCCTACGAGCAGTACTTC
CASSLGLAVSYEQYF
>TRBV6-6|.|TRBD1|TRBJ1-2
TGTGCCACCAGGGACAGGGAAGGCTATGGCTACACCTTC
CATRDREGYGYTF
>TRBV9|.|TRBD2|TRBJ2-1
TGTGCCAGCAGCGTTCAACGGGGCGGGAGGGCCGAGAGTGAGCAGTTCTTC
CASSVQRGGRAESEQFF
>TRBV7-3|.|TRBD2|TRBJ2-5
TGTGCCAGCACCCTAGCGGGAGGGCCGGGAGGCCAAAAAGAGACCCAGTACTTC
CASTLAGGPGGQKETQYF
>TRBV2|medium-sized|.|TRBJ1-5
TGTGCCAGCACCCCGGGGAGGGGCCTCAATCAGCCCCAGCATTTT
CASTPGRGLNQPQHF
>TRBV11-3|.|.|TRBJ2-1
TGTGCCAGCAGCTTAGTGGCGACTAGCTCCTACAATGAGCAGTTCTTC
CASSLVATSSYNEQFF
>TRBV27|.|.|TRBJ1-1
TGTGCCAGCAGAGTCAGGGCCCCCACTGAAGCTTTCTTT
CASRVRAPTEAFF
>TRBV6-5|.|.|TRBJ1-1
TGTGCCAGCAGTTACCTCCCCGGCAGGGGAGCGACTGAAGCTTTCTTT
CASSYLPGRGATEAFF
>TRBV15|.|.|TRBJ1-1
TGTGCCACCAGCAAGGGGCTCCCGAACACTGAAGCTTTCTTT
CATSKGLPNTEAFF
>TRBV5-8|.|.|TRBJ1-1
TGTGCCAGCAGCCCTACAAGACAGCCGGGGAACACTGAAGCTTTCTTT
CASSPTRQPGNTEAFF
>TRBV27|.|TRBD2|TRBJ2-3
TGTGCCAGCAGTACACGTTTGGCGGGAGTCCGCACAGATACGCAGTATTTT
CASSTRLAGVRTDTQYF
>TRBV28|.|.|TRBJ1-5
TGTGCCAGCAGCCGACAGGCCAATCAGCCCCAGCATTTT
CASSRQANQPQHF
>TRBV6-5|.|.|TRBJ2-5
TGTGCCAGCAGCCGCGAACAGGGAGCGGAGACCCAGTACTTC
CASSREQGAETQYF
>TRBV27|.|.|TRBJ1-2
TGTGCCAGCAGTTTATATGGAGGGACGGGGAGCTATGGCTACACCTTC
CASSLYGGTGSYGYTF
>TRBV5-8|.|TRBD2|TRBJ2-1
TGTGCCAGCAGCTTGGTACTAGCGGGAAGGTCCTACAATGAGCAGTTCTTC
CASSLVLAGRSYNEQFF
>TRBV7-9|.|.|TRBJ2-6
TGTGCCAGCGGAGGGAGCGGGGCCAACGTCCTGACTTTC
CASGGSGANVLTF
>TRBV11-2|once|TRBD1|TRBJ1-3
TGTGCCAGCAGCCCGGGTTGGACAGGGAGAAACACCATATATTTT
CASSPGWTGRNTIYF
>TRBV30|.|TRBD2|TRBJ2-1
TGTGCCTGGAGTGTATCCCTAGCGGAGCTGGTCTTC
CAWSVSLAELVF
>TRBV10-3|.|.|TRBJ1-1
TGTGCCATCAGAAGACAGTCTAGTACTGAAGTTTTCTTT
CAIRRQSSTEVFF
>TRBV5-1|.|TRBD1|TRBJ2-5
TGCGCCAGCAGCGTGGGACAGCCGAGGGAGACCCAGTACTTC
CASSVGQPRETQYF
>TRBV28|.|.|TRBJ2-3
TGTGCCAGCAGGAGGGGCACAGATACGCAGTATTTT
CASRRGTDTQYF
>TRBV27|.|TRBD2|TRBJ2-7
TGTGCCAGCAGTCGGCCGGGACTAGCGGAGCAGTACTTC
CASSRPGLAEQYF
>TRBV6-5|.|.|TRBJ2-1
TGTGCCAGCAGTTACTGGGACGGGAGAAATGAGCAGTTCTTC
CASSYWDGRNEQFF
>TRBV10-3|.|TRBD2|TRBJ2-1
TGTGCCATCAGGGAGCGGGAGGAATACAATGAGCAGTTCTTC
CAIREREEYNEQFF
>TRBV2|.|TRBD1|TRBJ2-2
TGTGCCAGCAGGACAGGGGGCTCGCCGAACACCGGGGAGCTGTTTTTT
CASRTGGSPNTGELFF
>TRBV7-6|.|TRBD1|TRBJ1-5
TGTGCCAGCAGCTTAGGTCCAGGGGGCCAAAGTCAGCCCCAGCATTTT
CASSLGPGGQSQPQHF
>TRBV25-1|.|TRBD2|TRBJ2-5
TGTGCCAGCAGTGAAGGGTTGGTAGCGGGGGTAGTAGAGACCCAGTACTTC
CASSEGLVAGVVETQYF
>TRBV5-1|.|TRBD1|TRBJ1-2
TGCGCCAGCAGCATCGGGACAGGAGGAGACTATGGCTACACCTTC
CASSIGTGGDYGYTF
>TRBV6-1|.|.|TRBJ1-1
TGTGCCAGCAGTGAACTGGGGGGGTCGACTGAAGCTTTCTTT
CASSELGGSTEAFF
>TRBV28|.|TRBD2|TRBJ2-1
TGTGCCAGCCTGGGACTAGCGGGAGTAGGGGAGCAGTTCTTC
CASLGLAGVGEQFF
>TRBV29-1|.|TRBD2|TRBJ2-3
TGCAGCGTTTCAGGGGGACTAGCGGGAACTGCTGATACGCAGTATTTT
CSVSGGLAGTADTQYF
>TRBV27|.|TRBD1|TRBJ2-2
TGTGCCAGCAGTTCCCGGGACAGGGGGCCCGGGGAGCTGTTTTTT
CASSSRDRGPGELFF
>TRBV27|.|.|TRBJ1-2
TGTGCCAGCAGTTTAATAGGAGTTGGCGGCTACACCTTC
CASSLIGVGGYTF
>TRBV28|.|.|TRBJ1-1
TGTGCCAGCGGACTTCTATGGACTGAAGCTTTCTTT
CASGLLWTEAFF
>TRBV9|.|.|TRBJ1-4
TGTGCCAGCAGCGTAGCTCAGGGGAGAGGGGAAAAACTGTTTTTT
CASSVAQGRGEKLFF
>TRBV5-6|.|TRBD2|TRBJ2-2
TGTGCCAGCAGCCCACTGGGGCTAGCGGGAGGAATGACCGGGGAGCTGTTTTTT
CASSPLGLAGGMTGELFF
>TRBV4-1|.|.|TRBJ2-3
TGCGCCAGCAGCCAAGATAGGTTCCGCGGGGCTAGCACAGATACGCAGTATTTT
CASSQDRFRGASTDTQYF
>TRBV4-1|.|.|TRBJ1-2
TGCGCCAGCAGCCACCCGGGAGGAGACAGCTACACCTTC
CASSHPGGDSYTF
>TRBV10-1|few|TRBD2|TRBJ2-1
TGCGCCAGCAGTGAGCCTAACGGGAGGTCCTACAATGAGCAGTTCTTC
CASSEPNGRSYNEQFF
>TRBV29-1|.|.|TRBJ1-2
TGCAGCGTTGAAGGGGGGGGAGTGTATCAGGGCTACACCTTC
CSVEGGGVYQGYTF
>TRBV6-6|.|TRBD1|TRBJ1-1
TGTGCCAGCAGTTACGGACAGGGGGCAGCTGGCACTGAAGCTTTCTTT
CASSYGQGAAGTEAFF
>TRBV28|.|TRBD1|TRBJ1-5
TGTGCCAGCAGGACAGGGGTGAGCAATCAGCCCCAGCATTTT
CASRTGVSNQPQHF
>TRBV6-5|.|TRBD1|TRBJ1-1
TGTGCCAGCAGTTTTAACAGGGGTGGCACTGAAGCTTTCTTT
CASSFNRGGTEAFF
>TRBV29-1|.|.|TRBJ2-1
TGCAGCGTAAACAGGGAATCCGATGAGCAGTTCTTC
CSVNRESDEQFF
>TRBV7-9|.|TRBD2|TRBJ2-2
TGTGCCAGCAGCTTAGAGGCCGGGAGGGCCGCCGGGGAGCTGTTTTTT
CASSLEAGRAAGELFF
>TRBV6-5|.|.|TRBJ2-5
TGTGCCAGCAGTTATTCCTGGGCACAGCGGGAGACCCAGTACTTC
CASSYSWAQRETQYF